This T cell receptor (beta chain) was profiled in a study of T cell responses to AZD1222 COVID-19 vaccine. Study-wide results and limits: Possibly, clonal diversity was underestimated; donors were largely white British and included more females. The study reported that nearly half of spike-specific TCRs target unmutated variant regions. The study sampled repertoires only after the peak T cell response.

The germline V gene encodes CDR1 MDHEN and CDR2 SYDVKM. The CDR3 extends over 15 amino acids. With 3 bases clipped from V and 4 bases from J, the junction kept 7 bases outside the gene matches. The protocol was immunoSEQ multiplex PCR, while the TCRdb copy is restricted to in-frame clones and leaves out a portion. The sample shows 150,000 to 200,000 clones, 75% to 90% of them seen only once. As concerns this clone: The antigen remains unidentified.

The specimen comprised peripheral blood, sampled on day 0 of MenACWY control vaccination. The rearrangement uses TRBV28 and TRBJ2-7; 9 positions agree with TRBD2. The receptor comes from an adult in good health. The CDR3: CASSFPAGGSYEQYF. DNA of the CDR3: TGTGCCAGCAGTTTTCCAGCGGGAGGTTCTTACGAGCAGTACTTC. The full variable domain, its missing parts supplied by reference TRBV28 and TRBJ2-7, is DVKVTQSSRYLVKRTGEKVFLECVQDMDHENMFWYRQDPGLGLRLIYFSYDVKMKEKGDIPEGYSVSREKKERFSLILESASTNQTSMYLCASSFPAGGSYEQYFGPGTRLTVT.